The next 7 T cell receptor beta chains were all read from a single sample in a study of T cell responses to AZD1222 COVID-19 vaccine. Produced via immunoSEQ multiplex PCR; TCRdb's table is partial and in-frame only. The repertoire includes approximately 190,000 clones, over 80% of them detected once, and approximately 1.4% sits in the top ten. Sequenced here: peripheral blood, sampled on day 0 of AZD1222 vaccination. The receptors were gathered from an adult in good health.

J is TRBJ1-4 and V is TRBV7-2; a possible D gene is TRBD1 (5 bases). CDR1 SGHTA and CDR2 FQGNSA come from the germline V gene. The CDR3 sequence is 15 residues long. Trimming cost V 7 bases and J 3 bases, with 15 bases left between them. This CDR3 reads CASTQGPGSNEKLFF. In nucleotides, the CDR3 is TGTGCCAGCACCCAGGGTCCCGGGTCTAATGAAAAACTGTTTTTT.

The chain carries TRBV7-9 and TRBJ1-2, with D possibly being TRBD1 (6 bases). The CDR3 is 14 residues long. Germline-derived CDR1 and CDR2 are SEHNR and FQNEAQ (reference sequence). V was cut by 5 bases and J by 8 bases, with 18 bases left in between. For the CDR3, the DNA is TGTGCCAGCAGCATAGGACAGAGTTCGGGAGGCTACACCTTC. Amino acids: CASSIGQSSGGYTF.

In its sample, this clone was seen once. The J gene is TRBJ2-7, the V gene TRBV21-1; TRBD2 reflects the table's D call only, with no check against the DNA. TRBV21-1 is given as a pseudogene. There are 13 residues in the CDR3. The CDR3 coding sequence is TGTGCCAGCAGCAAGGCGGGGTACTACGAGCAGTACTTC. It yields the protein CASSKAGYYEQYF.

The gene calls are TRBV12-3 or TRBV12-4 and TRBJ1-1, with D unresolved. CDR3 length equals 11 residues. The ends were cut back, 5 bases at V and 3 bases at J, with 4 bases in the middle. In DNA form, the CDR3 reads TGTGCCAGCAGTGGGTACACTGAAGCTTTCTTT. Translation gives CASSGYTEAFF.

The chain is built from TRBV19 and TRBJ1-4; a weak D match, TRBD1 (5 bases). V was trimmed by 10 bases and J by 3 bases, leaving 15 bases between them. This CDR3 contains 14 residues. The germline CDR1 and CDR2 sequences are LNHDA and SQIVND (reference sequence). The DNA for the CDR3 is TGTGCCACTGCCCCGACAGATTCTAATGAAAAACTGTTTTTT. Its protein product is CATAPTDSNEKLFF.

Turning to this clone: At the DNA level, this CDR3 is encoded by other sequences in the same sample as well. This chain uses TRBV9 with TRBJ1-1; D remains unclear. In germline, CDR1 is SGDLS, CDR2 YYNGEE. CDR3 length equals 13 residues. Deletions cut 5 bases from V and 0 bases from J, with 8 bases between. This chain's CDR3 is CASSAHMNTEAFF. CDR3 coding DNA: TGTGCCAGCAGTGCCCACATGAACACTGAAGCTTTCTTT.

The chain is built from TRBV6-2 or TRBV6-3 and TRBJ2-4, with D possibly being TRBD1 (6 bases). V gave up 4 bases and J gave up 4 bases, with 14 bases separating them. Germline V CDR1 and CDR2: MNHEY, SVGEGT. The CDR3 runs 15 residues. DNA of the CDR3: TGTGCCAGCAGTTTTGGACAGCTGGTGAAAAACATTCAGTACTTC. Translating gives CASSFGQLVKNIQYF.